These T cell receptor beta chains were read from a single sample in a study of a mutant IDH1 vaccine in newly diagnosed glioma. Their target antigens are unknown. The assay was immunoSEQ multiplex PCR, and TCRdb's table has in-frame clones only and misses some. The table lists about 83,000 clones, 75% to 95% of them singletons, with approximately 0.6% in the top ten. Sequencing was performed on PBMCs, taken from a glioma patient whose treatment included an IDH1 peptide vaccine. The receptors here all came from a woman in her fifties or sixties with glioma. Both conserved end residues are part of each CDR3. D genes are given only for firm matches. Clone sizes are given selectively: once, few, many, or a class where the clone is expanded.

TGTGCCAGCAGTACGGACAGGCTAATCCGGGAGACCCAGTACTTC	CASSTDRLIRETQYF	-	TRBV6-5	TRBJ2-5	TRBD1
TGTGCCAGCAGCCTCGACTCCGGGACCTACTCCTACGAGCAGTACTTC	CASSLDSGTYSYEQYF	-	TRBV7-2	TRBJ2-7	-
TGCGCCAGCAGCCAAGGCGACAGGGCTGGAAACACCATATATTTT	CASSQGDRAGNTIYF	once	TRBV4-1	TRBJ1-3	TRBD1
TGTGCCAGCAGGAAACGACCAGGAGAGGTAAAACTGTTTTTT	CASRKRPGEVKLFF	-	TRBV6-5	TRBJ1-4	-
TGTGCCAGCAGTTTGGGTCACAGAAAAGAGACCCAGTACTTC	CASSLGHRKETQYF	-	TRBV28	TRBJ2-5	-
TGTGCCAGCAGCTTGCTTGCCGCAACCCCATACGAGCAGTACTTC	CASSLLAATPYEQYF	-	TRBV5-6	TRBJ2-7	-
TGCGCCAGCAGCTTAGGAGGGGGAATCGCCTACGAGCAGTACTTC	CASSLGGGIAYEQYF	-	TRBV5-1	TRBJ2-7	-
TGTGCCAGCAGTTTATCGTACAGGATCCACGAGCAGTACTTC	CASSLSYRIHEQYF	-	TRBV27	TRBJ2-7	-
TGTGCCAGCAGCCCCTCCTACGAGCAGTACTTC	CASSPSYEQYF	-	TRBV11-2	TRBJ2-7	-
TGTGCTAGCAGCTTAGAGGGTGGCGCGAACACCGGGGAGCTGTTTTTT	CASSLEGGANTGELFF	-	TRBV7-7	TRBJ2-2	-
TGTGCCTGGAGTGTAGGCTGGACAGATGGAGCGGGAGGCGACACCGGGGAGCTGTTTTTT	CAWSVGWTDGAGGDTGELFF	once	TRBV30	TRBJ2-2	TRBD2
TGTGCCAGCAGTGATAGCAATCAGCCCCAGCATTTT	CASSDSNQPQHF	-	TRBV2	TRBJ1-5	-
TGTGCCAGTAGCGGACAGACTTATAATGAGCAGTTCTTC	CASSGQTYNEQFF	-	TRBV19	TRBJ2-1	-
TGTGCCAGCAGCCCAACGACTAGCGGGAGGTTGTTCGGGGAGACCCAGTACTTC	CASSPTTSGRLFGETQYF	-	TRBV7-9	TRBJ2-5	TRBD2
TGCAGCGTTGAAGGCCACAGTTCCTACGAGCAGTACTTC	CSVEGHSSYEQYF	once	TRBV29-1	TRBJ2-7	-
TGTGCCAGCAGGTCGGGTCAGGGTGCCTTCTACGAGCAGTACTTC	CASRSGQGAFYEQYF	-	TRBV27	TRBJ2-7	-
TGTGCCAGCAGCCCGACCGGGACTAGCGGGAGTGATGAGCAGTTCTTC	CASSPTGTSGSDEQFF	once	TRBV7-3	TRBJ2-1	TRBD2
TGTGCCAGCAGTTTAGGGGCTGAAAAACTGTTTTTT	CASSLGAEKLFF	-	TRBV28	TRBJ1-4	-
TGTGCCAGCAGCTCCATAGCGGTGAACACCGGGGAGCTGTTTTTT	CASSSIAVNTGELFF	-	TRBV7-9	TRBJ2-2	-
TGTGCCAGCAGTGTTATACCCCTTGCGGGAGCCAGCTACGAGCAGTACTTC	CASSVIPLAGASYEQYF	-	TRBV2	TRBJ2-7	TRBD2
TGTGCCAGCACTCCTAGCGCTAGCACGGATACGCAGTATTTT	CASTPSASTDTQYF	-	TRBV5-8	TRBJ2-3	-
TGTGCCAGCAACGTACCCGGACAGGGGGCCGCTCAGCCCCAGCATTTT	CASNVPGQGAAQPQHF	-	TRBV28	TRBJ1-5	TRBD1
TGTGCCAGCAGCATAAGCGGAGCCAACTACAATGAGCAGTTCTTC	CASSISGANYNEQFF	-	TRBV11-2	TRBJ2-1	-
TGCGCCAGCAGCGCCGATTACACGAACTATGGCTACACCTTC	CASSADYTNYGYTF	-	TRBV5-1	TRBJ1-2	-
TGCGCCAGCAGCCAAGGTTCTTTAAGACTAGCGGGATTCTACAATGAGCAGTTCTTC	CASSQGSLRLAGFYNEQFF	-	TRBV4-1	TRBJ2-1	TRBD2
TGTGCCAGCAGCCGAAGGGGGGCCCATGAGCAGTTCTTC	CASSRRGAHEQFF	few	TRBV7-8	TRBJ2-1	-
TGTGCCAGCAGCGCCGGTAATGTGCGGGAACGTCAAGAGACCCAGTACTTC	CASSAGNVRERQETQYF	-	TRBV5-4	TRBJ2-5	-
TGCGCCAGCAGCCAAGAAAGCGACAGTCAAGCTAGCACAGATACGCAGTATTTT	CASSQESDSQASTDTQYF	-	TRBV4-1	TRBJ2-3	-
TGTGCCAGCTCACGCCAAGAGACCCAGTACTTC	CASSRQETQYF	-	TRBV18	TRBJ2-5	-
TGCGCCAGCAGCCTCGGACAGGGGGCCAGGGATTCACCCCTCCACTTT	CASSLGQGARDSPLHF	-	TRBV5-1	TRBJ1-6	TRBD1
TGTGCCAGCAATCGAAACTATGGCTACACCTTC	CASNRNYGYTF	-	TRBV6-5	TRBJ1-2	-
TGTGCCAGCTCATCGAGGGTCACAGGGTCAAATTCACCCCTCCACTTT	CASSSRVTGSNSPLHF	-	TRBV18	TRBJ1-6	-
TGTGCCAGCAGCTTAGCCCTGGACGGAGACTACAATGAGCAGTTCTTC	CASSLALDGDYNEQFF	-	TRBV11-2	TRBJ2-1	-
TGTGCCAGCAGTGAAGCTGTTGGCAGGGTAGGCGAGCAGTACTTC	CASSEAVGRVGEQYF	-	TRBV6-1	TRBJ2-7	-
TGTGCCAGCAGGGACCCTCCGAGAGCTTTCTTT	CASRDPPRAFF	-	TRBV7-9	TRBJ1-1	-
TGTGCCAGCAGCCTACAGCCCTCACCCCTCCACTTT	CASSLQPSPLHF	-	TRBV25-1	TRBJ1-6	-
TGTGCCAGCAGTTCCCGGACAGTAGCCAAAAACATTCAGTACTTC	CASSSRTVAKNIQYF	once	TRBV28	TRBJ2-4	-
TGTGCCAGCAGCCTCGGGCGAGCGAGCGGAGCCTACAATGAGCAGTTCTTC	CASSLGRASGAYNEQFF	-	TRBV7-8	TRBJ2-1	-
TGTGCCTTGCCGGGACTAGCGGGGGAAAACATTCAGTACTTC	CALPGLAGENIQYF	-	TRBV7-2	TRBJ2-4	TRBD2
TGTGCCAGCAGTTACTCTACAGGGGAGTCTGCCTACGAGCAGTACTTC	CASSYSTGESAYEQYF	-	TRBV6-5	TRBJ2-7	TRBD1
TGTGCCAGCAGTAAAGCTCTCGGATCCGGGGAGCTGTTTTTT	CASSKALGSGELFF	-	TRBV27	TRBJ2-2	-
TGCGCCAGCAGCCAACCCTCCCAGGGAAACTACGAGCAGTACTTC	CASSQPSQGNYEQYF	-	TRBV4-1	TRBJ2-7	-
TGTGCCAGCAGCCTGGGACAGGGATTCCACGAGCAGTACTTC	CASSLGQGFHEQYF	-	TRBV14	TRBJ2-7	TRBD1
TGTGCCAGCAGTTTAGTTCCCGCGGGATCAGGACGGACTGAAGCTTTCTTT	CASSLVPAGSGRTEAFF	-	TRBV27	TRBJ1-1	-
TGTGCCTGGAGTGCCAGTTCAGAGTATAATGAAAAACTGTTTTTT	CAWSASSEYNEKLFF	few	TRBV30	TRBJ1-4	-
TGTGCCAGCAGTGTAGGGAGGAACATTCAGTACTTC	CASSVGRNIQYF	-	TRBV2	TRBJ2-4	-
TGTGCCAGCTCACCGACCCAGGGTTACGAGCAGTACTTC	CASSPTQGYEQYF	-	TRBV18	TRBJ2-7	-
TGCAGCGTTGCCCAATTTAACGAGCAGTACTTC	CSVAQFNEQYF	-	TRBV29-1	TRBJ2-7	-
TGTGCCAGCAGTCCCTCGGGCAGGGTAGGTGGCTACACCTTC	CASSPSGRVGGYTF	-	TRBV28	TRBJ1-2	-
TGTGCCAGCAGCGTGGGCCCGTTATTTGAGGAGCAGTTCTTC	CASSVGPLFEEQFF	once	TRBV9	TRBJ2-1	-